Listed below are T cell receptor beta chains from one sample, sequenced in a study of long-term antiretroviral therapy in people with HIV. Assay: immunoSEQ multiplex PCR; the TCRdb copy retains only in-frame clones and omits some. The table includes roughly 14,000 clones, roughly 83% detected once. Material: unsorted PBMCs, obtained just before starting antiretroviral therapy. The origin of the receptors is a man aged 35 to 55 with HIV. CDR3s include the opening cysteine and the closing phenylalanine or tryptophan. The D gene is left open where the match is weak. The size entry is marked missing in some rows and otherwise reads once, few, many or a size class.

J: TRBJ1-1; D: NA; size: NA; length: 15; V: TRBV27; DNA: TGTGCCAGCAGTTTTAATCGACAGCTGAACACTGAAGCTTTCTTT; CDR3: CASSFNRQLNTEAFF
J: TRBJ1-1; D: TRBD1; size: NA; length: 16; V: TRBV19; DNA: TGTGCCAGTAGTCGCATTACGACAGGGAAGTCCACTGAAGCTTTCTTT; CDR3: CASSRITTGKSTEAFF
J: TRBJ1-6; D: NA; size: NA; length: 15; V: TRBV19; DNA: TGTGCCAGTAGTGCGGGGACAAAGTATAATTCACCCCTCCACTTT; CDR3: CASSAGTKYNSPLHF
J: TRBJ1-1; D: NA; size: once; length: 13; V: TRBV25-1; DNA: TGTGCCAGCAGTGACGGAGAGAACACTGAAGCTTTCTTT; CDR3: CASSDGENTEAFF
J: TRBJ2-7; D: NA; size: NA; length: 11; V: TRBV20-1; DNA: TGCAGTGCGAAAGATAGTTACGAGCAGTACTTC; CDR3: CSAKDSYEQYF
J: TRBJ1-4; D: NA; size: NA; length: 14; V: TRBV7-9; DNA: TGTGCCAGCAGCGAGACAGACTACAATGAAAAACTGTTTTTT; CDR3: CASSETDYNEKLFF
J: TRBJ2-7; D: NA; size: NA; length: 14; V: TRBV5-1; DNA: TGCGCCAGCAGCTTGGCCACCAGGGGCAGGGAGCAGTACTTC; CDR3: CASSLATRGREQYF
J: TRBJ2-7; D: NA; size: NA; length: 13; V: TRBV7-2; DNA: TGTGCCAGCAGCTTAGCCAGCTCCTACGAGCAGTACTTC; CDR3: CASSLASSYEQYF
J: TRBJ2-7; D: TRBD1; size: NA; length: 18; V: TRBV14; DNA: TGTGCCAGCAGCGTCACCGGGACAGGGGACGAGCTCTCCTACGAGCAGTACTTC; CDR3: CASSVTGTGDELSYEQYF
J: TRBJ2-2; D: TRBD1; size: NA; length: 18; V: TRBV7-2; DNA: TGTGCCAGCAGCCTACGATGGACAGGGCCAACGAACACCGGGGAGCTGTTTTTT; CDR3: CASSLRWTGPTNTGELFF
J: TRBJ2-7; D: NA; size: NA; length: 12; V: TRBV5-6; DNA: TGTGCCAGCAGCTTAGGAGCCTACGAGCAGTACTTC; CDR3: CASSLGAYEQYF
J: TRBJ2-5; D: NA; size: NA; length: 14; V: TRBV5-5; DNA: TGTGCCAGCAGCTTGGAATGGGGGGCTGAGACCCAGTACTTC; CDR3: CASSLEWGAETQYF
J: TRBJ1-5; D: TRBD1; size: NA; length: 13; V: TRBV25-1; DNA: TGTGCCAGCAGTACAGGGGATCATCAGCCCCAGCATTTT; CDR3: CASSTGDHQPQHF
J: TRBJ1-5; D: NA; size: NA; length: 14; V: TRBV5-6; DNA: TGTGCCAGCAGCTTGGAAGGGAACAATCAGCCCCAGCATTTT; CDR3: CASSLEGNNQPQHF
J: TRBJ2-3; D: NA; size: NA; length: 16; V: TRBV9; DNA: TGTGCCAGCAGCGTAGGCGCGGAGACTAGCACAGATACGCAGTATTTT; CDR3: CASSVGAETSTDTQYF
J: TRBJ1-5; D: NA; size: NA; length: 14; V: TRBV7-8; DNA: TGTGCCAGCAGCTCCCGGGCCGGGGAAGGGCCCCAGCATTTT; CDR3: CASSSRAGEGPQHF
J: TRBJ1-5; D: NA; size: NA; length: 15; V: TRBV21-1; DNA: TGTGCCAGCAGCAATCACGGGTATAGCAATCAGCCCCAGCATTTT; CDR3: CASSNHGYSNQPQHF
J: TRBJ1-5; D: NA; size: few; length: 13; V: TRBV11-3; DNA: TGTGCCAGCAGCTTAGATTCTACGGAGCCCCAGCATTTT; CDR3: CASSLDSTEPQHF
J: TRBJ1-1; D: NA; size: once; length: 15; V: TRBV27; DNA: TGTGCCAGCAGTTTTGAGGGGGTGGGGAACACTGAAGCTTTCTTT; CDR3: CASSFEGVGNTEAFF
J: TRBJ1-1; D: TRBD1; size: once; length: 11; V: TRBV10-2; DNA: TGCGCCAGCAGTGAGTCGACAGGGGCTTTCTTT; CDR3: CASSESTGAFF
J: TRBJ2-5; D: TRBD2; size: NA; length: 17; V: TRBV30; DNA: TGTGCCTGGAGCCTGCTAGCGGGAGGTTTGGAGCAAGAGACCCAGTACTTC; CDR3: CAWSLLAGGLEQETQYF
J: TRBJ2-2; D: TRBD1; size: NA; length: 13; V: TRBV29-1; DNA: TGCAGCGTGGGGGACAGGGCTTCCGGGGAGCTGTTTTTT; CDR3: CSVGDRASGELFF
J: TRBJ1-3; D: NA; size: NA; length: 13; V: TRBV27; DNA: TGTGCCAGCAGTTTTGGACAGGGAAACACCATATATTTT; CDR3: CASSFGQGNTIYF
J: TRBJ2-7; D: NA; size: NA; length: 17; V: TRBV14; DNA: TGTGCCAGCAGCCAAGGTTATAGCGGCCCCGCATCCTACGAGCAGTACTTC; CDR3: CASSQGYSGPASYEQYF
J: TRBJ2-7; D: TRBD1; size: NA; length: 11; V: TRBV30; DNA: TGTGCCTTAGGACAGGCCCACGAGCAGTACTTC; CDR3: CALGQAHEQYF
J: TRBJ1-6; D: NA; size: NA; length: 14; V: TRBV10-3; DNA: TGTGCCATCAGCTCGAGGGTTCCAAATTCACCCCTCCACTTT; CDR3: CAISSRVPNSPLHF
J: TRBJ2-7; D: TRBD1; size: NA; length: 15; V: TRBV6-5; DNA: TGTGCCAGCAGTTACCGTGGACAGGGCCCCTACGAGCAGTACTTC; CDR3: CASSYRGQGPYEQYF
J: TRBJ2-7; D: TRBD2; size: NA; length: 15; V: TRBV5-6; DNA: TGTGCCAGCAGCTTAGGACTAGCGGGATCCTACGAGCAGTACTTC; CDR3: CASSLGLAGSYEQYF
J: TRBJ1-1; D: TRBD1; size: once; length: 13; V: TRBV5-6; DNA: TGTGCCAGCAGTCCCGGGACAGGGTTTGAAGCTTTCTTT; CDR3: CASSPGTGFEAFF
J: TRBJ1-3; D: TRBD1; size: NA; length: 17; V: TRBV7-9; DNA: TGTGCCAGCAGCCCCGGGGACAGGGGAATAACTGGAAACACCATATATTTT; CDR3: CASSPGDRGITGNTIYF
J: TRBJ2-7; D: NA; size: NA; length: 13; V: TRBV7-8; DNA: TGTGCCAGCAGCTTAGGGGGGCCCTACGAGCAGTACTTC; CDR3: CASSLGGPYEQYF
J: TRBJ1-3; D: NA; size: NA; length: 13; V: TRBV5-1; DNA: TGCGCCAGCGGGGAGGAGTCCGGAAACACCATATATTTT; CDR3: CASGEESGNTIYF
J: TRBJ2-3; D: NA; size: NA; length: 17; V: TRBV19; DNA: TGTGCCAGTAGTATAGTGTTCAGGGAAATGTTTACAGATACGCAGTATTTT; CDR3: CASSIVFREMFTDTQYF
J: TRBJ2-1; D: TRBD1; size: NA; length: 17; V: TRBV19; DNA: TGTGCCAGTAGTACGGGACAGGGAGGATTATCCTACAATGAGCAGTTCTTC; CDR3: CASSTGQGGLSYNEQFF
J: TRBJ2-5; D: NA; size: NA; length: 16; V: TRBV7-9; DNA: TGTGCCAGCAGCTTAGGGGGCCTCGGGGTCCAAGAGACCCAGTACTTC; CDR3: CASSLGGLGVQETQYF
J: TRBJ1-5; D: NA; size: NA; length: 14; V: TRBV19; DNA: TGTGCCAGTAGACAAGGACAGTGGAATCAGCCCCAGCATTTT; CDR3: CASRQGQWNQPQHF
J: TRBJ2-1; D: NA; size: NA; length: 14; V: TRBV5-8; DNA: TGTGCCAGCAGCTTCTTGGGTACCTACAATGAGCAGTTCTTC; CDR3: CASSFLGTYNEQFF
J: TRBJ2-3; D: TRBD1; size: NA; length: 19; V: TRBV7-9; DNA: TGTGCCAGCACCGCCTCGCGTGGGACAGGGGGGCCTCAGACAGATACGCAGTATTTT; CDR3: CASTASRGTGGPQTDTQYF
J: TRBJ2-7; D: NA; size: NA; length: 15; V: TRBV27; DNA: TGTGCCAGCAGTCCTAGCGGGACAGGGTTCCACGAGCAGTACTTC; CDR3: CASSPSGTGFHEQYF
J: TRBJ1-3; D: NA; size: few; length: 17; V: TRBV5-1; DNA: TGCGCCAGCAGCTTGGCTGATCCAGGGGCGTCTGGAAACACCATATATTTT; CDR3: CASSLADPGASGNTIYF
J: TRBJ2-5; D: NA; size: NA; length: 15; V: TRBV6-1; DNA: TGTGCCAGCAGTGAAGCGCATACAGGAAGAGAGACCCAGTACTTC; CDR3: CASSEAHTGRETQYF
J: TRBJ2-7; D: NA; size: NA; length: 13; V: TRBV5-1; DNA: TGCGCCAGCAGCTTGGCAGTTTCCTACGAGCAGTACTTC; CDR3: CASSLAVSYEQYF
J: TRBJ1-6; D: NA; size: NA; length: 18; V: TRBV14; DNA: TGTGCCAGCAGCCAAGATAGGGAGGCGAGCTCCTATAATTCACCCCTCCACTTT; CDR3: CASSQDREASSYNSPLHF
J: TRBJ1-3; D: NA; size: NA; length: 11; V: TRBV6-5; DNA: TGTGCCAGCAGTTCCCTAGGCACCATATATTTT; CDR3: CASSSLGTIYF
J: TRBJ2-7; D: NA; size: NA; length: 11; V: TRBV6-1; DNA: TGTGCCAGCAGTGAGGATTCCGAGCAGTACTTC; CDR3: CASSEDSEQYF
J: TRBJ1-4; D: NA; size: NA; length: 14; V: TRBV5-1; DNA: TGCGCCAGCAGCTTGGACAGGGCTAAAGAAAAACTGTTTTTT; CDR3: CASSLDRAKEKLFF
J: TRBJ2-7; D: NA; size: NA; length: 13; V: TRBV10-1; DNA: TGCGCCAGCAGTGAGTCGATGGGGGGCGAGCAGTACTTC; CDR3: CASSESMGGEQYF
J: TRBJ2-5; D: NA; size: NA; length: 15; V: TRBV7-3; DNA: TGTGCCAGCAGCCCTCAGGGGGGGGCTGCGGAGACCCAGTACTTC; CDR3: CASSPQGGAAETQYF
J: TRBJ1-6; D: NA; size: NA; length: 17; V: TRBV4-1; DNA: TGCGCCAGCAGCCGGGACCCGGAGGGCTCCTATAATTCACCCCTCCACTTT; CDR3: CASSRDPEGSYNSPLHF
J: TRBJ2-2; D: TRBD2; size: once; length: 16; V: TRBV6-1; DNA: TGTGCCAGCAGTGAAGGACTAGCGGGAGGCACCGGGGAGCTGTTTTTT; CDR3: CASSEGLAGGTGELFF
J: TRBJ2-1; D: TRBD2; size: NA; length: 14; V: TRBV6-5; DNA: TGTGCCAGCGGAACGAGCGGGGGGTTCCATGAGCAGTTCTTC; CDR3: CASGTSGGFHEQFF
J: TRBJ1-2; D: NA; size: few; length: 13; V: TRBV7-9; DNA: TGTGCCAGCAGCTTAGATAGGGGTTATGGCTACACCTTC; CDR3: CASSLDRGYGYTF
J: TRBJ2-1; D: TRBD2; size: NA; length: 17; V: TRBV2; DNA: TGTGCCAGCAGTGGGACGGCGGGGAGGGCCCCCTACAATGAGCAGTTCTTC; CDR3: CASSGTAGRAPYNEQFF